What follows are 22 T cell receptor beta chains derived from one specimen sequenced in a study of beta chain features in type 1 diabetes. Findings and limits, study-wide: TCRB CDR3s were moderately but significantly shorter in Type 1 diabetes patients in all four CD4+ subsets.

Antigens for these TCRs are unknown. Sequencing targeted expressed TCRB transcripts, as all isolated RNA had been reverse transcribed. The protocol was immunoSEQ multiplex PCR, while the TCRdb copy is restricted to in-frame clones and leaves out a portion. This sample carries roughly 100,000 clones, under 30% of them seen once, and the ten largest clones take more than 0.5%. The sequencing sample was made of central memory CD4+ T cells from blood. The receptor source for this set is a woman under 30 with type 1 diabetes.

The chain carries TRBV6-5 and TRBJ2-2, with 9 bases that match TRBD1. The CDR3 length is 16 residues. V lost 4 bases, J lost 4 bases, and 7 bases stayed unmatched. Looked up from germline, CDR1 is MNHEY and CDR2 is SVGAGI. CDR3 nucleotide sequence: TGTGCCAGCAGTTCCCGGGACAGGGTTATCACCGGGGAGCTGTTTTTT. This sequence encodes CASSSRDRVITGELFF.

V is TRBV29-1 and J is TRBJ2-2, with 7 bases aligning to TRBD1. V trimming: 7 bases; J trimming: 1 base; junction bases outside the gene matches: 3. This CDR3 has 13 amino acids. Germline CDR1 reads SQVTM; CDR2 reads ANQGSEA. CDR3 protein: CSAWTGNTGELFF. CDR3 nucleotides: TGCAGCGCCTGGACAGGGAACACCGGGGAGCTGTTTTTT.

The V call is TRBV28, the J call TRBJ1-2, with D possibly being TRBD1 (6 bases). Per the germline V gene, CDR1 is MDHEN and CDR2 is SYDVKM. Trimming pared 7 bases from V and 2 bases from J, leaving 14 bases between. The length of the CDR3 is 14 residues. The CDR3 loop is CASTIGGRNYGYTF. In nucleotides, the CDR3 is TGTGCCAGCACCATAGGGGGACGGAACTATGGCTACACCTTC.

The chain carries TRBV11-2 and TRBJ2-3, with 10 bases lining up with TRBD2. The V segment lost 1 base and the J segment 6 bases; nucleotides outside the gene matches: 10. Germline assignment: CDR1 SGHAT and CDR2 FQNNGV. This CDR3 comprises 17 residues. This chain's CDR3 is CASSLGTSGKVFDTQYF. The CDR3 DNA reads TGTGCCAGCAGCTTAGGTACTAGCGGGAAGGTTTTTGATACGCAGTATTTT.

This clone was picked up a small number of times. This CDR3 is CSASDGGTAFF. CDR3 DNA: TGCAGTGCCTCAGACGGGGGGACAGCTTTCTTT. The chain is built from TRBV20-1 and TRBJ1-1, with D maybe TRBD1 (5 bases). The V gene lost 6 bases and the J gene lost 10 bases, with 15 bases spanning the gap. CDR1 is DFQATT, CDR2 SNEGSKA, per germline (reference sequence). This CDR3 has 11 amino acids.

This chain connects TRBV7-8 to TRBJ2-5; 10 bases align to TRBD2. Germline-derived CDR1 and CDR2 are SGHVS and FQNEAQ. The CDR3 has 15 residues. V was clipped by 5 bases and J by 3 bases; unmatched bases: 6. CDR3 sequence: CASSPRLAGEETQYF. CDR3 DNA sequence: TGTGCCAGCAGCCCGCGTCTAGCGGGAGAAGAGACCCAGTACTTC.

The rearrangement uses TRBV7-2 and TRBJ1-3; 10 bases align to TRBD1. V lost 1 base and J lost 4; bases outside the gene matches: 4. The CDR3 is made up of 16 amino acids. Germline V gene sequence: CDR1 SGHTA, CDR2 FQGNSA. The CDR3 protein is CASSLGGTGAGNTIYF. The CDR3 region has the DNA TGTGCCAGCAGCTTAGGAGGGACAGGGGCCGGAAACACCATATATTTT.

V gene TRBV11-3 combines with J gene TRBJ2-5; D is unclear. This CDR3 is built from 11 residues. The germline V gene has CDR1 SGHNT and CDR2 YENEEA. Trimming pared 4 bases from V and 3 bases from J, leaving 3 bases between. Here the CDR3 reads CASSSEETQYF. The DNA for the CDR3 is TGTGCCAGCAGCTCCGAAGAGACCCAGTACTTC.

The rearrangement joins TRBV27 to TRBJ2-7; TRBD2 matches at 9 bases. V trimming: 7 bases; J trimming: 5 bases; junction bases outside the gene matches: 12. Germline values: CDR1 MNHEY, CDR2 SMNVEV (reference sequence). The CDR3 is made up of 15 amino acids. The CDR3 region has the DNA TGTGCCAGCAACACACTGGTAGCGGGAGTCGACGAGCAGTACTTC. The encoded protein is CASNTLVAGVDEQYF.

This clone was observed a handful of times. The gene calls are TRBV7-9 and TRBJ1-1, with a possible D match to TRBD1 (6 bases). Per the germline V gene, CDR1 is SEHNR and CDR2 is FQNEAQ (reference sequence). CDR3 length equals 13 residues. Trimming left V 4 bases short and J 5 bases short, with 11 bases between. CDR3 amino acids: CASSYRVGTEAFF. CDR3 nucleotides: TGTGCCAGCAGCTACAGGGTTGGGACTGAAGCTTTCTTT.

This clone occurred a few times. V and J are TRBV2 and TRBJ2-3; TRBD2 aligns across 8 bases. Germline CDR1 reads SNHLY; CDR2 reads FYNNEI. The V and J ends lost 8 bases and 6 bases, in that order; junction bases with no gene match: 13. CDR3 length: 15 amino acids. The CDR3 DNA reads TGTGCCAGCGGGGGAGCGGGGGCGATGCGGGATACGCAGTATTTT. Translating it yields CASGGAGAMRDTQYF.

CDR3 in DNA: TGTGCCATCAGTGACCAGACAGGGATTAATGAAAAACTGTTTTTT. Translating it yields CAISDQTGINEKLFF. The V call is TRBV10-3, the J call TRBJ1-4; 7 bases are a match to TRBD1. The CDR3 totals 15 residues. The V gene's germline CDR1 is ENHRY and CDR2 SYGVKD. Trimming cost V 3 bases and J 4 bases; bases outside gene matches: 5.

This clone was recorded a few times. This chain links TRBV28 with TRBJ2-1, with 7 bases aligning to TRBD1. V shed 6 bases, J shed 7 bases, and the junction held 15 bases outside the gene matches. The CDR3 has 16 amino acids. Germline lookup yields CDR1 MDHEN and CDR2 SYDVKM. The CDR3 here is CASSHMALTGMNEQFF. CDR3 DNA: TGTGCCAGCAGCCACATGGCGCTGACAGGGATGAATGAGCAGTTCTTC.

V and J are TRBV5-1 and TRBJ2-5, with TRBD2 identical over 8 bases. Germline V gene lookup returns CDR1 SGHRS and CDR2 YFSETQ. The ends lost 0 bases at V and 5 bases at J; junction bases unmatched: 6. CDR3 length equals 15 residues. CDR3 sequence (DNA): TGCGCCAGCAGCTTGGCCGGGAGGGGGACGGAGACCCAGTACTTC. Its translation is CASSLAGRGTETQYF. Variable domain in full (rest from reference TRBV5-1 and TRBJ2-5): KAGVTQTPRYLIKTRGQQVTLSCSPISGHRSVSWYQQTPGQGLQFLFEYFSETQRNKGNFPGRFSGRQFSNSRSEMNVSTLELGDSALYLCASSLAGRGTETQYFGPGTRLLVL.

CDR3 bases: TGCGCCAGCAGCTTGGTGGCCGGACAGGGTGGGCGCTATGAAGCTTTCTTT. It specifies CASSLVAGQGGRYEAFF. The rearrangement uses TRBV5-1 and TRBJ1-1; 8 nucleotides agree with TRBD1. The CDR3 has 17 residues. With V trimmed by 0 bases and J by 7 bases, 14 bases remained unmatched. Germline V gene data show CDR1 as SGHRS and CDR2 as YFSETQ.

The chain recombines TRBV11-2 with TRBJ1-2; perhaps TRBD1 as D (5 bases). CDR3 length: 17 residues. Trimming took off 1 base at V and 4 bases at J, with 19 bases between the two ends. Germline V lookup: CDR1 SGHAT, CDR2 FQNNGV. CDR3 nucleotides: TGTGCCAGCAGCTTAGGGGGTAGCAGGGATCTTTCCTATGGCTACACCTTC. It is translated as CASSLGGSRDLSYGYTF.

The chain carries TRBV30 and TRBJ2-5, with D perhaps TRBD2 (7 bases). The CDR3 runs 13 residues. Germline CDR1 reads GTSNPN; CDR2 reads SVGIG (reference sequence). Trimming shortened V by 3 bases and J by 5 bases, and 13 bases separated the two germline ends. CDR3 in DNA: TGTGCCTGGAGGGTCGGGGGGCGTGAGACCCAGTACTTC. Translated, it gives CAWRVGGRETQYF.

This chain uses TRBV30 with TRBJ2-7; 9 nucleotides align to TRBD1. With V trimmed by 5 bases and J by 1 base, 0 bases remained unmatched. The germline V gene encodes CDR1 GTSNPN and CDR2 SVGIG (reference sequence). The CDR3 has 12 residues. This chain's CDR3 is CAWGQGSYEQYF. In DNA, the CDR3 is TGTGCCTGGGGACAGGGGTCCTACGAGCAGTACTTC. The whole variable domain, filled in from reference TRBV30 and TRBJ2-7, reads SQTIHQWPATLVQPVGSPLSLECTVEGTSNPNLYWYRQAAGRGLQLLFYSVGIGQISSEVPQNLSASRPQDRQFILSSKKLLLSDSGFYLCAWGQGSYEQYFGPGTRLTVT.

The V call is TRBV5-4, the J call TRBJ1-2, with 9 nucleotides matching TRBD1. Germline V CDR1 and CDR2: SGHNT, YYREEE (reference sequence). V shed 2 bases, J shed 2 bases, and the junction held 10 bases outside the gene matches. The CDR3 spans 17 residues. In nucleotides, the CDR3 is TGTGCCAGCAGCTTTGGAGCCGGGACAGGGAGCAACTATGGCTACACCTTC. Translating gives CASSFGAGTGSNYGYTF.

The rearrangement joins TRBV6-5 to TRBJ2-7, with 9 nucleotides matching TRBD1. CDR3 length equals 15 residues. The junction had 9 bases not matched to a gene; V was cut back by 6 bases and J by 3 bases. CDR1 and CDR2 from the germline V gene are MNHEY and SVGAGI. CDR3 sequence: CASRSSTGGGYEQYV. The CDR3 DNA reads as TGTGCCAGCAGATCTTCTACAGGGGGCGGCTACGAGCAGTACGTC.

This CDR3 reads CASSAGQDTEAFF. In DNA form, the CDR3 reads TGTGCCAGCAGCGCCGGACAGGACACTGAAGCTTTCTTT. The genes are TRBV9 and TRBJ1-1; 7 bases are shared with TRBD1. The CDR3 consists of 13 residues. V lost 3 bases and J lost 3; bases outside the gene matches: 2. Per the germline V gene, CDR1 is SGDLS and CDR2 is YYNGEE. Full variable domain (outside the CDR3, taken from reference TRBV9 and TRBJ1-1): DSGVTQTPKHLITATGQRVTLRCSPRSGDLSVYWYQQSLDQGLQFLIQYYNGEERAKGNILERFSAQQFPDLHSELNLSSLELGDSALYFCASSAGQDTEAFFGQGTRLTVV.

This clone occurred a few times. This chain uses TRBV6-5 with TRBJ2-7; D remains unclear. Germline loops: CDR1 MNHEY, CDR2 SVGAGI. This CDR3 is built from 13 residues. Trimming cost V 6 bases and J 2 bases, with 11 bases left between them. CDR3 coding DNA: TGTGCCAGCAGATCCAACGAGGCCTACGAGCAGTACTTC. Its translation: CASRSNEAYEQYF.